This T cell receptor beta chain was sequenced during a study of T cell repertoires in cytomegalovirus infection. Study details: As its CMV epitopes, the study selected recently identified HLA-C-restricted and well-studied HLA-B-restricted targets. Public signatures in TCR beta pointed to CMV infection and matching HLA type.

A remark on this clonotype: Its antigen is unknown.

MiXCR, applied by TCRdb to the reads, yields one record per CDR3 protein. Counted here are approximately 770,000 distinct CDR3 sequences, roughly 29% occurring once; the ten biggest clones make up roughly 13%. Whole-study results and caveats: The study identified carriers of CMV plus the relevant HLA from cumulative public TCR beta family frequency.

The CDR3 contains 15 residues. V shed 2 bases, J shed 5 bases, and the junction held 5 bases outside the gene matches. CDR1 is MNHEY and CDR2 is SVGAGI in the germline V gene. The sequencing here drew on cultured CD8+ T cells from PBMCs, taken from culture after CMV antigen stimulation. The genes are TRBV6-5 and TRBJ2-1, with TRBD2 identical over 8 bases. The receptor was derived from a human donor in good health (CMV status not recorded). Some clones in this sample may be carry-over from other donors' samples. The CDR3 sequence: CASSYTAGDHNEQFF. The CDR3 nucleotides are TGTGCCAGCAGTTACACAGCGGGGGATCACAATGAGCAGTTCTTC.